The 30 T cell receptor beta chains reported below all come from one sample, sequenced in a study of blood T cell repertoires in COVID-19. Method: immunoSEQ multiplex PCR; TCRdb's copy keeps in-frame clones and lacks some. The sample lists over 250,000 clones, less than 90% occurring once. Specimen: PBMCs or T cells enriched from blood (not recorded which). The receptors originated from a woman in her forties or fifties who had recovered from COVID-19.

CDR3 nucleotide sequence: TGTGCCTGGAGGACGGGAGTCAGCACAGATACGCAGTATTTT. Its translation is CAWRTGVSTDTQYF. The chain has TRBV30 and TRBJ2-3; tentative D call: TRBD2 (6 bases). Germline CDR1 is GTSNPN and CDR2 is SVGIG (reference sequence). The ends were cut back, 3 bases at V and 0 bases at J, with 10 bases in the middle. There are 14 residues in the CDR3.

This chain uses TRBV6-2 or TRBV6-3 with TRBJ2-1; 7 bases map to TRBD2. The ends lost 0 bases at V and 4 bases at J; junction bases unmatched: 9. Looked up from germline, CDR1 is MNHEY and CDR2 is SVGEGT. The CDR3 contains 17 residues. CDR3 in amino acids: CASSYSKAGVAYNEQFF. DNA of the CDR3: TGTGCCAGCAGTTACTCGAAGGCGGGAGTTGCTTACAATGAGCAGTTCTTC.

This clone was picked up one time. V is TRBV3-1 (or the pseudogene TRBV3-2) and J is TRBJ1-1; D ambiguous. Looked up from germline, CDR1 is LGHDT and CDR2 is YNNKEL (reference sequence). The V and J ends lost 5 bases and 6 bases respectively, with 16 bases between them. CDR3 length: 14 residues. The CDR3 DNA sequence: TGTGCCAGCAGCGCCAGGATGGAAAGGTCTGAAGCTTTCTTT. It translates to CASSARMERSEAFF.

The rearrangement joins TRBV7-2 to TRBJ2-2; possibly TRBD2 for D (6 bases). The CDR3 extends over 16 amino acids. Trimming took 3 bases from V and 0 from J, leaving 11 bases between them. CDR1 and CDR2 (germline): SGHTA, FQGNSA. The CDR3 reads CASSFRRTTNTGELFF. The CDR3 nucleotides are TGTGCCAGCAGCTTTAGACGGACTACGAACACCGGGGAGCTGTTTTTT.

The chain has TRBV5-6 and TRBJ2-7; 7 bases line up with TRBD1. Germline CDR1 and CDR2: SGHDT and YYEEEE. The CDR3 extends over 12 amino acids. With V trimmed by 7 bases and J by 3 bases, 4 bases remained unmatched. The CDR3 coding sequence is TGTGCCAGCTCGGGACAGTTCTACGAGCAGTACTTC. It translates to CASSGQFYEQYF.

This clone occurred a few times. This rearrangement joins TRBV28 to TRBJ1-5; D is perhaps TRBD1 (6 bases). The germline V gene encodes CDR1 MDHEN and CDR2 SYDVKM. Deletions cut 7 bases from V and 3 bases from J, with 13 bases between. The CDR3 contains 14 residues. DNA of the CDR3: TGTGCCAGCACATCCGGACAGCTCAATCAGCCCCAGCATTTT. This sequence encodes CASTSGQLNQPQHF.

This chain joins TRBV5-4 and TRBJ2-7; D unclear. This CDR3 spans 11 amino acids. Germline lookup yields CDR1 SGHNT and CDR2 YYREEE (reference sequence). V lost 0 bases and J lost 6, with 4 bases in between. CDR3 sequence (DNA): TGTGCCAGCAGCTTGGCGGGCGAGCAGTACTTC. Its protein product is CASSLAGEQYF.

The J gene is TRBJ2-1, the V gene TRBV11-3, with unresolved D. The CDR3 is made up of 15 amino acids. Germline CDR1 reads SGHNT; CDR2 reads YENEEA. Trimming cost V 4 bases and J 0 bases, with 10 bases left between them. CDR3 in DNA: TGTGCCAGCAGCTCAGACAAGAGCTCCTACAATGAGCAGTTCTTC. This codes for CASSSDKSSYNEQFF.

Here the CDR3 DNA reads TGTGCCAGCAGCTTAGAGGTCAGGGTGAGAAACACCATATATTTT. Amino acid sequence: CASSLEVRVRNTIYF. V and J are TRBV7-2 and TRBJ1-3, with D perhaps TRBD1 (5 bases). CDR1 is SGHTA and CDR2 is FQGNSA in the germline V gene. The CDR3 length is 15 residues. V was cut by 1 base and J by 5 bases, with 12 bases left in between.

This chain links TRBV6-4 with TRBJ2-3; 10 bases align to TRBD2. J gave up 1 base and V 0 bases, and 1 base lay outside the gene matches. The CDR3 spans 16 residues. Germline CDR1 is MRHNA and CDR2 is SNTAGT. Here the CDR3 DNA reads TGTGCCAGCAGTGACTCGGGGACTAGCGGCACAGATACGCAGTATTTT. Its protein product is CASSDSGTSGTDTQYF.

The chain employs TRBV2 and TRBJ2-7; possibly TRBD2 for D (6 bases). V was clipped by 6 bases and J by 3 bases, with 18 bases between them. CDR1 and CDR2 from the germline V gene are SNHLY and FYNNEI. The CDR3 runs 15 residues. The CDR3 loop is CASSEQTYSGYEQYF. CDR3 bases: TGTGCCAGCAGCGAACAAACTTATAGCGGCTACGAGCAGTACTTC.

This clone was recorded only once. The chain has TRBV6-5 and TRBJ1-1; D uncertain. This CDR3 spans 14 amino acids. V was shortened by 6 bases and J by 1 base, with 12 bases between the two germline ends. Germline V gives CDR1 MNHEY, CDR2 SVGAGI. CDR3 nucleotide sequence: TGTGCCAGCAGCCCACACCAAGAGAACACTGAAGCTTTCTTT. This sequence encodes CASSPHQENTEAFF.

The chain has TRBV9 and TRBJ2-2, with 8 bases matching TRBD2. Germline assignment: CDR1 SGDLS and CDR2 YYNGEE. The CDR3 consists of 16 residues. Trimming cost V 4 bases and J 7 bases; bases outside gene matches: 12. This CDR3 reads CASSQSGSSQVGELFF. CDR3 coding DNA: TGTGCCAGCAGCCAAAGCGGGAGCTCGCAGGTCGGGGAGCTGTTTTTT. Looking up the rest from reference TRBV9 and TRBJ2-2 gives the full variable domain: DSGVTQTPKHLITATGQRVTLRCSPRSGDLSVYWYQQSLDQGLQFLIQYYNGEERAKGNILERFSAQQFPDLHSELNLSSLELGDSALYFCASSQSGSSQVGELFFGEGSRLTVL.

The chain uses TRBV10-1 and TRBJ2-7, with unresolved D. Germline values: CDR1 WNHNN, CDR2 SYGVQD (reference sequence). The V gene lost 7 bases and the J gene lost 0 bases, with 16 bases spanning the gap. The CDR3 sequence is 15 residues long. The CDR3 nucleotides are TGCGCCAGCACCCTGACTGACGGAAGCTCCTACGAGCAGTACTTC. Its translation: CASTLTDGSSYEQYF.

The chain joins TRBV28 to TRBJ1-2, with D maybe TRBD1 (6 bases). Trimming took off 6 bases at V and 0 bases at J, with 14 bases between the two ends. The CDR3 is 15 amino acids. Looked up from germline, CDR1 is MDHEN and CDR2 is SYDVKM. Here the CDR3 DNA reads TGTGCCAGCAGACATGGACAGTTCACTAACTATGGCTACACCTTC. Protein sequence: CASRHGQFTNYGYTF.

CDR3: CASSLGENQPQHF. CDR3 DNA sequence: TGTGCCAGCAGCTTAGGAGAAAATCAGCCCCAGCATTTT. The gene calls are TRBV7-2 and TRBJ1-5, with D hard to call. Germline CDR1 and CDR2: SGHTA and FQGNSA. This CDR3 is 13 amino acids long. V was pared by 1 base and J by 4 bases, with 5 bases between. The entire variable domain, with the rest obtained from reference TRBV7-2 and TRBJ1-5, is as follows: GAGVSQSPSNKVTEKGKDVELRCDPISGHTALYWYRQSLGQGLEFLIYFQGNSAPDKSGLPSDRFSAERTGGSVSTLTIQRTQQEDSAVYLCASSLGENQPQHFGDGTRLSIL.

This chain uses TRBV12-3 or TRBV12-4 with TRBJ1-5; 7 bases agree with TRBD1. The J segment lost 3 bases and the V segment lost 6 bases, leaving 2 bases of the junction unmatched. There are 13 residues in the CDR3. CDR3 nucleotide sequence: TGTGCCAGCAGAGGGGGCTTCAATCAGCCCCAGCATTTT. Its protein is CASRGGFNQPQHF.

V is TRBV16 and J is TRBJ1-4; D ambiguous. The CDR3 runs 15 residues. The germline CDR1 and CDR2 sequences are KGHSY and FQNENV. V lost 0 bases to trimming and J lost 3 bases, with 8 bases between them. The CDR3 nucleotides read TGTGCCAGCAGCCAATCTGCAGGCTCTAATGAAAAACTGTTTTTT. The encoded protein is CASSQSAGSNEKLFF.

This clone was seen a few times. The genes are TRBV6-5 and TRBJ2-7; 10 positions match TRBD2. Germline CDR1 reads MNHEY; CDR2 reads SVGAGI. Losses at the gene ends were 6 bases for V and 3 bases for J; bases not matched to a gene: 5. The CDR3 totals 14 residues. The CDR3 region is CASRLGTSVYEQYF. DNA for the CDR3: TGTGCCAGCAGATTGGGGACTAGCGTCTACGAGCAGTACTTC.

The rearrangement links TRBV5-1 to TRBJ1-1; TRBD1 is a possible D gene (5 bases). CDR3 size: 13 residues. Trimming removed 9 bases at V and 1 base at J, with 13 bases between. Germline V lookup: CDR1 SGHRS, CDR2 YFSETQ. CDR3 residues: CATSKGPNTEAFF. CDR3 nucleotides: TGCGCCACCTCTAAGGGGCCGAACACTGAAGCTTTCTTT.

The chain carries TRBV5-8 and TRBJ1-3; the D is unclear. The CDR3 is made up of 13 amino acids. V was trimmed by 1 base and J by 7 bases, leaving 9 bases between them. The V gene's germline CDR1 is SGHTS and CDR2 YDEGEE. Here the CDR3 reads CASSLIEGNTIYF. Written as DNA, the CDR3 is TGTGCCAGCAGCTTGATTGAGGGTAACACCATATATTTT.

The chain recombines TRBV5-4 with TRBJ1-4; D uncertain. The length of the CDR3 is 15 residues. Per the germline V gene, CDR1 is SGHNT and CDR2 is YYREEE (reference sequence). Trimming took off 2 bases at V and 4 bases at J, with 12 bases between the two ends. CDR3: CASSFSNTNNEKLFF. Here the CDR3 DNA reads TGTGCCAGCAGCTTTTCGAACACCAATAATGAAAAACTGTTTTTT.

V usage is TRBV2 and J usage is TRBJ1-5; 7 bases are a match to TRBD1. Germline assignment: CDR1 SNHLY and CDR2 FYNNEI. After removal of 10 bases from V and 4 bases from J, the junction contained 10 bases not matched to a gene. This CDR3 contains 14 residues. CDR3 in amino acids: CATAIQGTNQPQHF. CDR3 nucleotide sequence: TGTGCCACCGCCATACAGGGGACGAATCAGCCCCAGCATTTT. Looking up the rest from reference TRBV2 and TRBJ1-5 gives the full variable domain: EPEVTQTPSHQVTQMGQEVILRCVPISNHLYFYWYRQILGQKVEFLVSFYNNEISEKSEIFDDQFSVERPDGSNFTLKIRSTKLEDSAMYFCATAIQGTNQPQHFGDGTRLSIL.

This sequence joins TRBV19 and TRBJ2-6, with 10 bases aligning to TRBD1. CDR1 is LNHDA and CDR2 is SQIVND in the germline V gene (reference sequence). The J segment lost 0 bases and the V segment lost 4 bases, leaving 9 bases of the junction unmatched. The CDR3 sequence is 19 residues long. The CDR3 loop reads CASSTETGQGYSGANVLTF. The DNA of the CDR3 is TGTGCCAGTAGTACCGAGACGGGACAGGGGTACTCTGGGGCCAACGTCCTGACTTTC.

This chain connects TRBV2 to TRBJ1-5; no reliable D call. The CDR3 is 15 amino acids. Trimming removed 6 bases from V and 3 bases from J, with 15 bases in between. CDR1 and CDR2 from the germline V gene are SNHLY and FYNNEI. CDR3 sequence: CASSPNLPANQPQHF. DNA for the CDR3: TGTGCCAGCAGCCCCAACTTGCCCGCCAATCAGCCCCAGCATTTT.

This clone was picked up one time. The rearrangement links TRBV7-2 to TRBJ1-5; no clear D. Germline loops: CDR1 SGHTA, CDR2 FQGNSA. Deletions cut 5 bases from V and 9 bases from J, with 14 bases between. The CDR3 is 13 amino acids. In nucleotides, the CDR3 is TGTGCCAGCAGCACCGGACTTTCTTGGCCCCAGCATTTT. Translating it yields CASSTGLSWPQHF.

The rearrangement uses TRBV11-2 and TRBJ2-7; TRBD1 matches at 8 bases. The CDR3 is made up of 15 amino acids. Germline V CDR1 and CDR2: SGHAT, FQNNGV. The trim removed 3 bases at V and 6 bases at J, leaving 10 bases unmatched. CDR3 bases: TGTGCCAGCAGCTTGGACCTGTGGACAGGGTCCGAGCAGTACTTC. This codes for CASSLDLWTGSEQYF. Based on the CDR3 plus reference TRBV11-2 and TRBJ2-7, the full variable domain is EAGVAQSPRYKIIEKRQSVAFWCNPISGHATLYWYQQILGQGPKLLIQFQNNGVVDDSQLPKDRFSAERLKGVDSTLKIQPAKLEDSAVYLCASSLDLWTGSEQYFGPGTRLTVT.

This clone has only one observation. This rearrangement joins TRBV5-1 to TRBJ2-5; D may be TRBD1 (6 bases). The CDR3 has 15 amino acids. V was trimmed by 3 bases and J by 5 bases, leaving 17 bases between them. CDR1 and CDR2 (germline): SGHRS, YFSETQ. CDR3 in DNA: TGCGCCAGCAGCTCCCGGGACACTCAACTGGAGACCCAGTACTTC. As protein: CASSSRDTQLETQYF. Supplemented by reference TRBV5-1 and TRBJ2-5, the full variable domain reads KAGVTQTPRYLIKTRGQQVTLSCSPISGHRSVSWYQQTPGQGLQFLFEYFSETQRNKGNFPGRFSGRQFSNSRSEMNVSTLELGDSALYLCASSSRDTQLETQYFGPGTRLLVL.

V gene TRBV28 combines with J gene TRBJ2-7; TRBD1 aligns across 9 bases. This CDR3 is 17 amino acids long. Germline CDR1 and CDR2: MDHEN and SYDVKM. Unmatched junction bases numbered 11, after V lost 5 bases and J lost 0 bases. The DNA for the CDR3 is TGTGCCAGCAGTGCCAACAGGGACAGGGATTACTCCTACGAGCAGTACTTC. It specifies CASSANRDRDYSYEQYF.

This CDR3 is CASSQQGTGNTIYF. The CDR3 nucleotides are TGTGCCAGCTCACAACAGGGAACGGGAAACACCATATATTTT. The chain recombines TRBV18 with TRBJ1-3, with TRBD1 as a possible D gene (6 bases). In germline, CDR1 is KGHSH, CDR2 LQKENI. The CDR3 is made up of 14 amino acids. With 4 bases removed from V and 4 bases from J, the gap between germline ends came to 11 bases.